This T cell receptor (beta chain) was captured in a study of Ad26.COV2.S vaccination and SARS-CoV-2 variants (dated by TCRdb to the early 2020s). Regarding the study in general: Donors in the vaccine arm were drawn from COV1001, a multicentre, randomized, double-blind, placebo-controlled phase I-IIa trial testing Ad26.COV2.S in healthy adults. Ad26.COV2.S was administered intramuscularly at a dose of 5x10^10 or 1x10^11 viral particles, either as one shot or as two shots given 56 days apart. TCRbeta repertoire sequencing was used to assess the specificity and breadth of SARS-CoV-2-reactive T cell receptors after Ad26.COV2.S vaccination. The TCR-sequenced set comprised around 30 samples: 19 Ad26.COV2.S vaccine recipients, 5 placebo recipients and 8 SARS-CoV-2 convalescent individuals. Trial participants were randomized into five groups of five: low-dose or high-dose Ad26.COV2.S given once or twice, or placebo on both occasions. Investigators remained blinded to trial group allocation during experiments and outcome assessment.

CDR1 and CDR2, looked up from the germline V gene, are SGHTA and FQGNSA. V is clipped by 2 bases and J by 1 base, and the sequence between their germline boundaries is 12 bases long. CDR3 length: 15 amino acids, cysteine to phenylalanine. The sequence is cut down to CDR3 DNA, 45 bases in frame from base 1. Study-wide findings and limitations: Comparing responses between vaccine doses or regimens was not something the study was powered to do. After vaccination, spike-specific CD8+ and CD4+ T cell responses were reported to show substantial breadth. Spike-specific TCR breadth was higher in Ad26.COV2.S recipients than in placebo recipients (P = 0.0014). It was noted by the authors that total T cell responses may have been underestimated by the TCR breadth and depth analyses. Vaccine and placebo recipients had similar non-spike TCR breadth, a finding consistent with the vaccine containing only spike.

Note on this clone: Its antigen remains undetermined. No qualities accompany the bases; no much larger clone lies one base away.

Per the publication, the treatment or condition label means: around 19 received Ad26.COV2.S at low or high dose, single or two shots; five or six received placebo; per-sample allocation not given. For vaccine and placebo recipients, the sequenced repertoires came from samples collected on day 63 after the first injection. Cohort 1b enrolled about two dozen adults aged 18-55 years at a single site in Boston, USA, between 29 July and 7 August 2020. Ad26.COV2.S consisted of a replication-incompetent adenovirus type 26 vector by which a prefusion-stabilized SARS-CoV-2 spike protein from the original Wuhan strain was expressed. The immunoSEQ Assay was the method used to sequence TCRbeta CDR3 regions. After extraction, genomic DNA underwent amplification by bias-controlled multiplex PCR, followed by high-throughput sequencing. Per the authors' processing: To quantify the absolute abundance of each unique TCRbeta CDR3 region, sequences were collapsed and filtered. T cell fraction was estimated by normalization of TCRbeta template counts to usable DNA, with usable DNA being measured through amplification of reference genes present in all nucleated cells. Repertoire TCRs were annotated as SARS-CoV-2-specific when V gene, CDR3 amino acid sequence and J gene were exactly matched to a known reactive TCR set. The reference SARS-CoV-2 TCR set was derived from MIRA and filtered for enrichment in COVID-19-positive ImmuneCODE repertoires, a step that removed public or cross-reactive TCRs. Using the MIRA antigens, annotated TCRs were further analysed by specific ORF or by position within an ORF. Breadth was defined as the number of annotated unique rearrangements divided by the total number of unique productive rearrangements, and depth was defined as the summed frequency of the annotated unique rearrangements. Group comparisons of TCR breadth used two-sided Wilcoxon rank-sum tests. TCRdb carries this immuneACCESS record with in-frame sequences only. Its versions omit some clonotypes, under half of them owing to an unresolved V gene in the studies checked, with the rest unexplained. V and J calls and clone size are as listed in that table; D and trimming were resolved from the DNA. This sample is represented by over 400,000 clones; 92% of them were singletons. More than 1.5% of the sample is held by the ten biggest clonotypes.

The chain employs TRBV7-2 and TRBJ2-7; the D gene is perhaps TRBD2, from 7 matching bases. Sequenced here: peripheral blood, sampled in a trial of Ad26.COV2.S vaccine versus placebo. The clonotype was recovered from a person aged 18-65 years who received the Ad26.COV2.S COVID-19 vaccine or a placebo. The nucleotide sequence is given as TGTGCCAGCAGCTTAAACGGGGGGCAGTCCTACGAGCAGTACTTC. Its protein reads: CASSLNGGQSYEQYF.